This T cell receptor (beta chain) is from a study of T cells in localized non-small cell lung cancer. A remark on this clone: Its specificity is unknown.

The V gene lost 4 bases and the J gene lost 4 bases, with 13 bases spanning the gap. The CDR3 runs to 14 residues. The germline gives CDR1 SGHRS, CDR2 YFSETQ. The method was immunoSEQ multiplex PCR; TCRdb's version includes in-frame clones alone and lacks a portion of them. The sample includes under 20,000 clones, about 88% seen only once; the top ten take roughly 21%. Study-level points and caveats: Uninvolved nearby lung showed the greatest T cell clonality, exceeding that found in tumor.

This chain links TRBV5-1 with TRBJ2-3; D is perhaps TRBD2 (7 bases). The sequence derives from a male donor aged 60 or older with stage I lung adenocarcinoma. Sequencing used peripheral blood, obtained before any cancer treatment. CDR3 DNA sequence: TGCGCCAGCAGCGGGGAGGGACACGCAGATACGCAGTATTTT. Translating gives CASSGEGHADTQYF.